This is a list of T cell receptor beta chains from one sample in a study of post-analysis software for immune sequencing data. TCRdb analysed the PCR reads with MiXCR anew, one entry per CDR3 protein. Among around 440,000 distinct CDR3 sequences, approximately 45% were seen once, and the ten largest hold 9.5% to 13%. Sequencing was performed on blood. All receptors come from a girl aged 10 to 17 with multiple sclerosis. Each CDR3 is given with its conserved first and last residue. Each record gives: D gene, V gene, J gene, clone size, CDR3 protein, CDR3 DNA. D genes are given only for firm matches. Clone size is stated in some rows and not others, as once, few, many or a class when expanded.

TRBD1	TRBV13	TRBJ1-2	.	CASSAGTGEGYTF	TGTGCCAGCAGCGCCGGGACAGGGGAAGGCTACACCTTC
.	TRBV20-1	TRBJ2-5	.	CSARGLILLQETQYF	TGCAGTGCTAGAGGTCTGATCCTCCTCCAAGAGACCCAGTACTTC
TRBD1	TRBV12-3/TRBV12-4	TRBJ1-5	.	CASSPSGGGNNQPQHF	TGTGCCAGCAGTCCGTCAGGGGGAGGAAACAATCAGCCCCAGCATTTT
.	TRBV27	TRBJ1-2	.	CASSQGPINYGYTF	TGTGCCAGCAGTCAGGGCCCGATCAACTATGGCTACACCTTC
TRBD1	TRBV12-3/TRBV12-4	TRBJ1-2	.	CASSSDRVYYGYTF	TGTGCCAGCAGTTCGGACAGGGTTTACTATGGCTACACCTTC
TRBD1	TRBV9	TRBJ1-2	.	CASSGTGTGATNYGYTF	TGTGCCAGCAGCGGAACCGGGACAGGGGCCACTAACTATGGCTACACCTTC
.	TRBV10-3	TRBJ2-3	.	CAIGEGGDTQYF	TGTGCCATCGGCGAGGGCGGGGATACGCAGTATTTT
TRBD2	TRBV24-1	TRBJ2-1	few	CATSLGSGSSYNEQFF	TGTGCCACCAGTCTAGGGAGCGGGAGCTCCTACAATGAGCAGTTCTTC
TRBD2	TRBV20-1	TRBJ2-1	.	CSARDPLAGGRNEQFF	TGCAGTGCTAGAGACCCCCTAGCGGGGGGTCGGAATGAGCAGTTCTTC
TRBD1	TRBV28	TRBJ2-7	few	CASTPGQNYEQYF	TGTGCCAGCACCCCGGGACAGAACTACGAGCAGTACTTC
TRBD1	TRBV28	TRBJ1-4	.	CASSETGGSKKLFF	TGTGCCAGCAGTGAGACAGGGGGCAGCAAAAAACTGTTTTTT
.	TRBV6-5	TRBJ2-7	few	CASSPQRIPRYEQYF	TGTGCCAGCAGCCCACAGAGGATACCCCGCTACGAGCAGTACTTC
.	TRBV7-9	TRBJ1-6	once	CASSPRPLEDSPLHF	TGTGCCAGCAGCCCGAGACCCTTGGAGGATTCACCCCTCCACTTT
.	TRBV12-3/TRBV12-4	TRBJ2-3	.	CASSLFQGSADTQYF	TGTGCCAGCAGTTTATTTCAGGGGAGCGCAGATACGCAGTATTTT
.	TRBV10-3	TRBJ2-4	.	CAISDGAGEAKNIQYF	TGTGCCATCAGTGATGGAGCGGGCGAGGCCAAAAACATTCAGTACTTC
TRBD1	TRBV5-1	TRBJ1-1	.	CASSPPGQGFRNTEAFF	TGCGCCAGCAGCCCCCCGGGACAGGGCTTCAGGAACACTGAAGCTTTCTTT